This T cell receptor beta chain stems from a study of T cells in Graves' hyperthyroidism and ophthalmopathy. On this clonotype: The antigen is unknown.

Trimming stripped 4 bases from V and 5 bases from J, with 14 bases between. CDR3 length: 13 residues. The germline V gene encodes CDR1 SQVTM and CDR2 ANQGSEA. The patients, who ranged from 18 to 65 in age, presented with newly diagnosed hyperthyroidism lasting under 2 months. Uncontrolled infection, other autoimmune disease, pregnancy or lactation led to exclusion. RNA transcripts served as the template for amplifying TCR beta CDR3 regions. Researchers ran a first-round RT-PCR on the TCR CDR3 using the HTBI primer set. Each CDR3 protein is one row after TCRdb ran MiXCR on the multiplex PCR reads. The table has nearly 750,000 distinct CDR3 sequences, about 35% seen once. Study-level results: In blood, most of the thyroid clonotypes expanded above 0.001 were also present.

Source material: blood. The receptor was isolated from a woman between 40 and 55 years old with Graves' hyperthyroidism. The J gene is TRBJ2-5, the V gene TRBV29-1; tentatively, D is TRBD1 or TRBD2 (5 bases each). DNA of the CDR3: TGCAGCGTTGCGGGGCCGTCCGGGGAGACCCAGTACTTC. It is translated as CSVAGPSGETQYF.